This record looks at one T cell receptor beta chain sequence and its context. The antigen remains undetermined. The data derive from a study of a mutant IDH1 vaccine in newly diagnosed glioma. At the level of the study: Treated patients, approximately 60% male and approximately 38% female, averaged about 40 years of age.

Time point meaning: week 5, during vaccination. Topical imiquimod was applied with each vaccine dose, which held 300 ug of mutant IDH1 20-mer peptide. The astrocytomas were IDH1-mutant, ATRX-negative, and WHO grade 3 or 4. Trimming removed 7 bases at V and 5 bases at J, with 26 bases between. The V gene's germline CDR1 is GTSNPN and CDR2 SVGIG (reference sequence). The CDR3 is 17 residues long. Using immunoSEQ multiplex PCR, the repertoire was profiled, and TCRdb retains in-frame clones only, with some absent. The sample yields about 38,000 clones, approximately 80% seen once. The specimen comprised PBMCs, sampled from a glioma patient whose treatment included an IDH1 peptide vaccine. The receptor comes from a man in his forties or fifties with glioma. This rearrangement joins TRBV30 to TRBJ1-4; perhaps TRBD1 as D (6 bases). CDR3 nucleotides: TGTGCCTATGGAGGGGGTGTAGAGGGGAGGGGAAATGAAAAACTGTTTTTT. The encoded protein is CAYGGGVEGRGNEKLFF.